This TCR beta chain was retrieved from a study of T cells in Graves' hyperthyroidism and ophthalmopathy. Patients with uncontrolled infections, other autoimmune diseases, pregnancy or lactation were excluded. The investigators amplified TCR beta CDR3 regions from RNA transcripts. Using the HTBI primer set, a first-round RT-PCR was run on the TCR CDR3. TCRdb re-called the multiplex PCR reads with MiXCR, one entry per CDR3 protein. The sample yields hundreds of thousands of distinct CDR3 sequences, just under 20% seen once. The V end was cut by 5 bases, the J end by 5 bases, with 9 bases between. The CDR3 is 12 residues long. Germline assignment: CDR1 MDHEN and CDR2 SYDVKM. The sample holds a few counts of this clonotype.

Input material: blood. The J gene is TRBJ1-2, the V gene TRBV28; no firm D call. The TCR comes from a man aged 35 to 55 with Graves' ophthalmopathy. CDR3 residues: CASSPHLYGYTF. CDR3 nucleotides: TGTGCCAGCAGTCCCCACCTGTATGGCTACACCTTC.